This T cell receptor beta chain was found in a study of cytotoxic CD8 clonotypes in ibrutinib-treated CLL. Sequencing was performed with immunoSEQ multiplex PCR; in TCRdb, only in-frame clones are kept and a portion is missing. The sample carries more than 70,000 clones, about four fifths recorded once. The germline V gene encodes CDR1 SQVTM and CDR2 ANQGSEA. CDR3 length: 16 residues. V was clipped by 3 bases and J by 5 bases, with 17 bases between them. Source: PBMCs, taken after 12 months of ibrutinib treatment. The sequence was obtained from a human donor with chronic lymphocytic leukemia. The chain combines TRBV29-1 with TRBJ2-6; no firm D call. This CDR3 reads CSVDNTLQSRANVLTF. Written as DNA, the CDR3 is TGCAGCGTTGACAATACACTACAAAGTCGGGCCAACGTCCTGACTTTC.